The 12 T cell receptor beta chains listed next were all sequenced from one sample in a study of shared clonotypes between healthy human individuals. Here immunoSEQ multiplex PCR was the method, and the copy in TCRdb shows in-frame clones only, minus some. The sample records over a million clones, around 95% being singletons. The sequenced material came from naive CD4+ T cells sorted from blood. Indicated subset: CD45RA+ positively selected. These receptors were taken from a man aged 25-40 years in good health.

The chain combines TRBV10-2 with TRBJ2-5; 9 nucleotides agree with TRBD1. Trimming took 6 bases from V and 1 from J; bases not matched to a gene: 6. The CDR3 is 15 residues long. Germline CDR1 and CDR2: WSHSY and SAAADI. DNA of the CDR3: TGCGCCAGCAGCCCCCAGACAGGGGGCCAAGAGACCCAGTACTTC. Encoded protein: CASSPQTGGQETQYF.

This clone was observed a single time. The rearrangement links TRBV19 to TRBJ2-7; TRBD2 agrees at 10 bases. The CDR3 spans 17 residues. Germline assignment: CDR1 LNHDA and CDR2 SQIVND (reference sequence). The trim removed 3 bases at V and 0 bases at J, leaving 8 bases unmatched. The CDR3 region is CASSITQAGGSSYEQYF. The CDR3 bases are TGTGCCAGTAGTATTACCCAAGCGGGAGGGAGCTCCTACGAGCAGTACTTC.

The chain uses TRBV5-1 and TRBJ2-1; no firm D call. Germline values: CDR1 SGHRS, CDR2 YFSETQ. The CDR3 runs 15 residues. The ends were cut back, 2 bases at V and 2 bases at J, with 11 bases in the middle. CDR3 sequence reads: CASSLDGRTYNEQFF. For the CDR3, the DNA is TGCGCCAGCAGCTTAGACGGCCGAACCTACAATGAGCAGTTCTTC.

The V and J genes are TRBV6-6 and TRBJ1-1; D gene uncertain. With 4 bases removed from V and 0 bases from J, the gap between germline ends came to 9 bases. The CDR3 runs to 14 residues. The germline CDR1 and CDR2 sequences are MNHNY and SVGAGI (reference sequence). The CDR3 DNA sequence: TGTGCCAGCAGTTCTGGACCGATGAACACTGAAGCTTTCTTT. Protein product: CASSSGPMNTEAFF.

This chain joins TRBV15 and TRBJ1-2; D unclear. CDR3 size: 13 residues. Trimming removed 0 bases from V and 4 bases from J, with 6 bases in between. Germline V lookup: CDR1 LNHNV, CDR2 YYDKDF (reference sequence). The CDR3 DNA sequence: TGTGCCACCAGCAGAGATAAGGGCTATGGCTACACCTTC. Protein sequence: CATSRDKGYGYTF. Variable domain in full (rest from reference TRBV15 and TRBJ1-2): DAMVIQNPRYQVTQFGKPVTLSCSQTLNHNVMYWYQQKSSQAPKLLFHYYDKDFNNEADTPDNFQSRRPNTSFCFLDIRSPGLGDTAMYLCATSRDKGYGYTFGSGTRLTVV.

The chain recombines TRBV7-2 with TRBJ2-3, with D hard to call. V lost 5 bases and J 4 bases, leaving 10 bases between the germline ends. There are 13 residues in the CDR3. CDR1 SGHTA and CDR2 FQGNSA come from the germline V gene. CDR3 nucleotides: TGTGCCAGCAGCCTCCGACTCCCAGATACGCAGTATTTT. This codes for CASSLRLPDTQYF.

Note on this clone: Distinct nucleotide sequences in the sample also encode this CDR3. The J gene is TRBJ1-1, the V gene TRBV29-1; D is ambiguous. The CDR3 spans 13 residues. The germline V gene has CDR1 SQVTM and CDR2 ANQGSEA. Between the trimmed V and J ends, which lost 4 bases and 0 bases, there was a span of 9 bases. In DNA form, the CDR3 reads TGCAGCGTTGGACGAGGGTTGAACACTGAAGCTTTCTTT. The encoded protein is CSVGRGLNTEAFF.

The V and J genes are TRBV6-5 and TRBJ2-7, with a weak D call TRBD1 (7 bases). This CDR3 contains 15 residues. Trimming cost V 0 bases and J 1 base, with 10 bases left between them. Germline CDR1 reads MNHEY; CDR2 reads SVGAGI. CDR3 bases: TGTGCCAGCAGTTACTCGACAGGGACTTCCTACGAGCAGTACTTC. It is translated as CASSYSTGTSYEQYF.

The rearrangement uses TRBV7-3 and TRBJ1-2; the D is unclear. V was shortened by 0 bases and J by 7 bases, with 6 bases between the two germline ends. Germline-derived CDR1 and CDR2 are SGHTA and FQGTGA. This CDR3 has 12 residues. DNA of the CDR3: TGTGCCAGCAGCTTAACAGGAGGTGGCTACACCTTC. Protein product: CASSLTGGGYTF.

The V call is TRBV7-2, the J call TRBJ2-2, with D perhaps matching TRBD1 (6 bases). Trimming cost V 8 bases and J 5 bases, with 15 bases left between them. Germline-derived CDR1 and CDR2 are SGHTA and FQGNSA. The CDR3 spans 14 residues. The CDR3 region has the DNA TGTGCCAGCCAGGGGCAGGGCTGGACCGGGGAGCTGTTTTTT. Protein sequence: CASQGQGWTGELFF.

This chain links TRBV10-2 with TRBJ2-1; D gene unclear. Trimming removed 2 bases at V and 1 base at J, with 6 bases between. Per germline, CDR1 WSHSY and CDR2 SAAADI. The CDR3 contains 14 residues. The CDR3 loop reads CASSEPRSYNEQFF. CDR3 in DNA: TGCGCCAGCAGTGAGCCGAGGTCCTACAATGAGCAGTTCTTC.

The chain employs TRBV6-1 and TRBJ2-5, with TRBD1 matching 7 bases. The V segment lost 4 bases and the J segment 4 bases; nucleotides outside the gene matches: 18. There are 18 residues in the CDR3. Germline V gene data show CDR1 as MNHNS and CDR2 as SASEGT. The CDR3 DNA is TGTGCCAGCAGTGCCGTTTCAGGGACAGCCAATGGGCTAGAGACCCAGTACTTC. Protein product: CASSAVSGTANGLETQYF.